Shown below are 17 T cell receptor beta chains from a single sample sequenced in a study of circulating CD8 cells and anti-PD-1 response in melanoma. Using approximately 14 ng of total RNA, TCR libraries were made with the QIAseq Immune Repertoire TCR panel. TCRdb fed the reads into MiXCR, producing one record per CDR3 protein. The sample has fewer than 550 distinct CDR3 sequences, less than 11% seen once. Four subsets defined by PD-1 and/or TIGIT were sorted from live CD3+CD8+TCRalphabeta+ cells. The sample in question was CD8+ T cells from PBMCs, obtained at baseline or after one month of anti-PD-1 therapy (not recorded which). The receptors derive from a human donor with melanoma.

Within the sample, this clonotype is large. The gene calls are TRBV28 and TRBJ2-2; TRBD2 matches at 7 bases. Germline lookup yields CDR1 MDHEN and CDR2 SYDVKM. The CDR3 runs 16 residues. With 7 bases clipped from V and 3 bases from J, the junction kept 11 bases outside the gene matches. This CDR3 reads CASITDRGRDTGELFF. The DNA of the CDR3 is TGTGCCAGCATCACCGATCGGGGGAGGGACACCGGGGAGCTGTTTTTT.

The V call is TRBV3-1, the J call TRBJ2-7; D call uncertain. With 3 bases removed from V and 6 bases from J, the gap between germline ends came to 12 bases. CDR3 length: 13 amino acids. Germline-derived CDR1 and CDR2 are LGHDT and YNNKEL (reference sequence). CDR3 DNA: TGTGCCAGCAGCCACGGGTCTATGGGCGAGCAGTACTTC. Residues: CASSHGSMGEQYF.

Relative to its sample, this clonotype is large (0.1 to 1%). V is TRBV27 and J is TRBJ2-7; possibly TRBD2 for D (5 bases). Trimming shortened V by 2 bases and J by 4 bases, and 12 bases separated the two germline ends. The CDR3 covers 14 residues. Germline CDR1 MNHEY, CDR2 SMNVEV (reference sequence). The CDR3 region has the DNA TGTGCCAGCAGTTTAATGGGGTCGGGGTACGAGCAGTACTTC. It translates to CASSLMGSGYEQYF.

This clonotype is large by share. The chain links TRBV2 to TRBJ2-7; 11 nucleotides agree with TRBD1. The length of the CDR3 is 15 residues. V lost 4 bases to trimming and J lost 5 bases; unmatched junction nucleotides: 7. Germline assignment: CDR1 SNHLY and CDR2 FYNNEI. CDR3 in amino acids: CASSGWRTGGDEQYF. Written as DNA, the CDR3 is TGTGCCAGCAGTGGTTGGAGGACAGGGGGCGACGAGCAGTACTTC.

This clonotype is large (0.1 to 1%). The chain carries TRBV7-8 and TRBJ2-2, with 12 bases aligning to TRBD1. The CDR3 is 17 residues long. The V segment lost 3 bases and the J segment 4 bases; nucleotides outside the gene matches: 6. Germline values: CDR1 SGHVS, CDR2 FQNEAQ. DNA for the CDR3: TGTGCCAGCAGCTTCCCCCCGGGACAGGGGGCCACCGGGGAGCTGTTTTTT. Encoded protein: CASSFPPGQGATGELFF.

By share of the sample, this clonotype is large. The chain joins TRBV28 to TRBJ1-1, with 8 bases matching TRBD1. J lost 1 base, V lost 4 bases, and 5 bases had no gene match. Looked up from germline, CDR1 is MDHEN and CDR2 is SYDVKM. The length of the CDR3 is 15 residues. CDR3 in amino acids: CASSSRTGQNTEAFF. CDR3 nucleotide sequence: TGTGCCAGCAGTTCCCGGACAGGGCAGAACACTGAAGCTTTCTTT.

In its sample, this clonotype ranks as large (0.1 to 1%). The V call is TRBV20-1, the J call TRBJ2-7, with 12 bases identical to TRBD2. J was trimmed by 0 bases and V by 1 base; bases with no gene match: 10. The CDR3 covers 18 residues. Germline V gives CDR1 DFQATT, CDR2 SNEGSKA (reference sequence). Written as DNA, the CDR3 is TGCAGTGCTAGAGGGGAGACTAGCGGGGGCCAGAGCTCCTACGAGCAGTACTTC. As protein: CSARGETSGGQSSYEQYF.

This clonotype qualifies as large. The V and J genes are TRBV5-1 and TRBJ2-7; no definite D call. V lost 0 bases to trimming and J lost 2 bases, with 9 bases between them. The CDR3 is made up of 14 amino acids. Germline V gene sequence: CDR1 SGHRS, CDR2 YFSETQ. The CDR3 loop reads CASSLGRETYEQYF. The CDR3 DNA is TGCGCCAGCAGCTTGGGTCGAGAAACCTACGAGCAGTACTTC.

This clonotype is classed as large. The chain carries TRBV23-1 and TRBJ2-1, with TRBD1 matching 8 bases. TRBV23-1 belongs to the ORF category, with a function that is uncertain. The CDR3 loop spans 18 amino acids. The V gene end was trimmed by 2 bases and the J gene end by 4 bases; junction bases not matched to a gene: 13. CDR3 DNA: TGCGCCAGCAGTCAAACCCCCCGGGCAGGGGGCTTGTACAATGAGCAGTTCTTC. This sequence encodes CASSQTPRAGGLYNEQFF.

In the case of this clonotype: One end of the junction is discordant with germline, which a read error may explain. This chain uses TRBV19 with TRBJ2-7; the D is unclear. The CDR3 covers 14 residues. Germline V gene data show CDR1 as LNHDA and CDR2 as SQIVND (reference sequence). The CDR3 bases are TGCGCCAGTAGTATACGGACCGGACCCTACGAGCAGTACTTC. Amino acids: CASSIRTGPYEQYF.

This clonotype ranks as medium-sized. V is TRBV19 and J is TRBJ2-7; D is uncertain. Per germline, CDR1 LNHDA and CDR2 SQIVND (reference sequence). The length of the CDR3 is 13 residues. V was shortened by 6 bases and J by 0 bases, with 9 bases between the two germline ends. CDR3 bases: TGTGCCAGTAGCTCACCGAGCTCCTACGAGCAGTACTTC. It codes for CASSSPSSYEQYF.

Judged by abundance, this clonotype is large (0.1 to 1%). Here the CDR3 DNA reads TGTGCCAGCAGTGAGTGGAGTAGCAATCAGCCCCAGCATTTT. This gives the protein CASSEWSSNQPQHF. The chain links TRBV2 to TRBJ1-5, with D uncertain. V lost 3 bases, J lost 0 bases, and 6 bases lay in between. The CDR3 has 14 amino acids. Germline CDR1 reads SNHLY; CDR2 reads FYNNEI.

This clonotype ranks as large. This sequence joins TRBV24-1 and TRBJ2-5; TRBD1 aligns across 10 bases. This CDR3 is 16 amino acids long. The V and J ends lost 3 bases and 5 bases, in that order; junction bases with no gene match: 8. The germline V gene encodes CDR1 KGHDR and CDR2 SFDVKD. DNA for the CDR3: TGTGCCACCAGTGATACGGACAGGGGGATCCCGGAGACCCAGTACTTC. Its protein is CATSDTDRGIPETQYF.

By proportion, this clonotype is large (0.1 to 1%). CDR3 in DNA: TGCAGTGCTAGAGATCCCTCTAGCGGGATCTACGAGCAGTACTTC. It codes for CSARDPSSGIYEQYF. The rearrangement uses TRBV20-1 and TRBJ2-7; 9 bases fit TRBD2. The germline V gene has CDR1 DFQATT and CDR2 SNEGSKA (reference sequence). V lost 0 bases, J lost 3 bases, and 6 bases stayed unmatched. This CDR3 contains 15 residues.

Concerning this clonotype: A read error may produce the germline difference seen at one junction end. This sequence joins TRBV20-1 and TRBJ2-1; D might be TRBD1 or TRBD2, each matching 5 bases. Germline V gene data show CDR1 as DFQATT and CDR2 as SNEGSKA (reference sequence). This CDR3 comprises 18 residues. In DNA form, the CDR3 reads TGCAGTGCTGGAGATCAGGGCGGTCCGAAGGGAGACTACAATGGGCAGTTCTTC. It translates to CSAGDQGGPKGDYNGQFF.

A note on this clonotype: The CDR3 does not close with the conserved phenylalanine or tryptophan, likely indicating a read error. This rearrangement joins TRBV28 to TRBJ2-7, with D perhaps TRBD2 (5 bases). Trimming shortened V by 5 bases and J by 7 bases, and 18 bases separated the two germline ends. The germline V gene has CDR1 MDHEN and CDR2 SYDVKM. This CDR3 comprises 14 residues. The CDR3 is CASSPRTAPYEQYL. CDR3 in DNA: TGTGCCAGCAGTCCCCGGACTGCACCTTATGAGCAGTACCTC.

This chain uses TRBV5-4 with TRBJ2-7; D gene unclear. The V gene lost 2 bases and the J gene lost 3 bases, with 12 bases spanning the gap. CDR1 and CDR2 from the germline V gene are SGHNT and YYREEE (reference sequence). This CDR3 comprises 14 residues. CDR3 residues: CASSFSGKLYEQYF. CDR3 DNA: TGTGCCAGCAGCTTTTCAGGAAAACTCTACGAGCAGTACTTC.